This T cell receptor (beta chain) derives from a study of CD8 T cells in Susac syndrome. Random hexamers were used to reverse transcribe 0.5 to 1 ug of RNA. TCRdb re-called the immunoSEQ multiplex PCR reads through MiXCR, storing one row per CDR3 protein. The data show some 180,000 distinct CDR3 sequences, around 93% seen once. The TCR sequence derives from a human donor in good health. Source material: CD4+ T cells from PBMCs.

The CDR3 DNA sequence: TGCAGCATTCGACCTATATTAGATACGCAGTATTTT. This gives the protein CSIRPILDTQYF. The J gene is TRBJ2-3, the V gene TRBV29-1; D gene unclear. The V end lost 8 bases, the J end lost 5 bases, and 14 bases lay between the germline ends. CDR3 length equals 12 residues. The germline gives CDR1 SQVTM, CDR2 ANQGSEA.